Below, 23 T cell receptor beta chains from the same sample are listed, as sequenced in a study of cytomegalovirus exposure and HLA in healthy donors (TCRdb year 2017). To prepare the library, the immunoSEQ multiplex PCR assay was applied. The table comes from immuneACCESS by way of TCRdb, which keeps in-frame sequences with V and J called. Part of the clones is missing from these tables; in studies checked, under half for an unresolved V gene and the rest for unknown reasons. This sample comprises 70,000 to 80,000 clones, over 85% of them detected only once. Around 2.1% of the sample is in the top ten clones. Specimen: PBMCs. These receptors were obtained from a woman younger than 30 in good health and CMV-seronegative.

This clone was recorded only once. This rearrangement joins TRBV19 to TRBJ2-4; the D gene is possibly TRBD1 (5 bases). The CDR3 is 16 residues long. The germline V gene encodes CDR1 LNHDA and CDR2 SQIVND (reference sequence). Deletions cut 0 bases from V and 10 bases from J, with 19 bases between. The CDR3 region is CASSIDQGNGPDIQYF. The CDR3, as DNA: TGTGCCAGTAGTATAGATCAGGGAAATGGGCCAGATATTCAGTACTTC.

The chain employs TRBV28 and TRBJ2-7; 9 bases align to TRBD1. This CDR3 region has 14 residues. Germline CDR1 is MDHEN and CDR2 is SYDVKM. V was clipped by 7 bases and J by 2 bases; unmatched bases: 6. This CDR3 is CASIPGQGTYEQYF. CDR3 DNA sequence: TGTGCCAGCATCCCGGGACAGGGAACCTACGAGCAGTACTTC.

A single count supports this clone. The chain carries TRBV7-8 and TRBJ1-1, with D perhaps matching TRBD1 (6 bases). The germline V gene has CDR1 SGHVS and CDR2 FQNEAQ. The CDR3 totals 15 residues. Trimming took off 1 base at V and 1 base at J, with 10 bases between the two ends. CDR3 sequence reads: CASSLEQDRNTEAFF. DNA of the CDR3: TGTGCCAGCAGCTTAGAGCAGGACAGGAACACTGAAGCTTTCTTT. Based on the CDR3 plus reference TRBV7-8 and TRBJ1-1, the full variable domain is GAGVSQSPRYKVAKRGQDVALRCDPISGHVSLFWYQQALGQGPEFLTYFQNEAQLDKSGLPSDRFFAERPEGSVSTLKIQRTQQEDSAVYLCASSLEQDRNTEAFFGQGTRLTVV.

This clone appeared once. The chain links TRBV4-2 to TRBJ2-3; D call uncertain. In germline, CDR1 is LGHNA, CDR2 YNFKEQ. V lost 0 bases to trimming and J lost 2 bases, with 6 bases between them. The CDR3 is 14 residues long. The CDR3 bases are TGTGCCAGCAGCCAAGAAACAGCCACAGATACGCAGTATTTT. Protein sequence: CASSQETATDTQYF.

This chain connects TRBV19 to TRBJ2-2; 8 bases agree with TRBD1. Germline values: CDR1 LNHDA, CDR2 SQIVND (reference sequence). The ends lost 4 bases at V and 2 bases at J; junction bases unmatched: 9. The CDR3 has 17 residues. CDR3: CASSTWTGWLNTGELFF. The CDR3 DNA follows: TGTGCCAGTAGTACTTGGACAGGGTGGTTAAACACCGGGGAGCTGTTTTTT.

The chain combines TRBV6-4 with TRBJ2-5, with 7 nucleotides matching TRBD2. V dropped 3 bases and J dropped 2; count of bases not matched to a gene: 6. CDR1 and CDR2 (germline): MRHNA, SNTAGT. The CDR3 is 15 residues long. CDR3 sequence (DNA): TGTGCCAGCAGTGAATCCAGCGGGGCTCAAGAGACCCAGTACTTC. As protein: CASSESSGAQETQYF.

The genes are TRBV28 and TRBJ1-1; TRBD1 is a possible D gene (6 bases). Germline V gene data show CDR1 as MDHEN and CDR2 as SYDVKM. V dropped 5 bases and J dropped 1 base, with 8 bases sitting between them. The CDR3 covers 13 residues. CDR3 amino acids: CASSNRENTEAFF. CDR3 sequence (DNA): TGTGCCAGCAGTAACAGGGAGAACACTGAAGCTTTCTTT.

This chain uses TRBV30 with TRBJ1-5; weak D call: TRBD1 (6 bases). The CDR3 loop spans 13 amino acids. Germline V gene sequence: CDR1 GTSNPN, CDR2 SVGIG (reference sequence). The V and J ends lost 1 base and 3 bases respectively, with 7 bases between them. CDR3 DNA: TGTGCCTGGAGTGGGACAGTCAATCAGCCCCAGCATTTT. Translated: CAWSGTVNQPQHF.

In nucleotides, the CDR3 is TGTGCCAGCAGCTCATATCTCCCTGAGCAGGGCTATTTGGTGTTGAGCAATCAGCCCCAGCATTTT. Its protein is CASSSYLPEQGYLVLSNQPQHF. J is TRBJ1-5 and V is TRBV7-3; the D gene is possibly TRBD1 (5 bases). CDR1 SGHTA and CDR2 FQGTGA come from the germline V gene. V lost 4 bases and J lost 1, with 32 bases in between. This CDR3 comprises 22 residues.

The rearrangement uses TRBV30 and TRBJ1-5, with 9 bases lining up with TRBD1. Trimming cost V 4 bases and J 1 base; bases outside gene matches: 14. Germline CDR1 reads GTSNPN; CDR2 reads SVGIG (reference sequence). The CDR3 totals 18 residues. The CDR3: CAWNTGDRVVRSNQPQHF. The CDR3, as DNA: TGTGCCTGGAACACTGGGGACAGGGTAGTTCGGAGCAATCAGCCCCAGCATTTT.

Turning to this clone: At one boundary the junction diverges from the germline segment, which might be a read error. The CDR3 nucleotides read TGTGCCAGCAGTGCCTCCAACAGGTACTCCGCCTTC. Its protein is CASSASNRYSAF. The chain joins TRBV6-1 to TRBJ1-2, with D possibly matching TRBD1 (5 bases). Germline CDR1 is MNHNS and CDR2 is SASEGT. The CDR3 is made up of 12 amino acids.

This clone was detected once. The chain is built from TRBV14 and TRBJ1-2; no firm D call. Germline V lookup: CDR1 SGHDN, CDR2 FVKESK. This CDR3 region has 16 residues. V was cut by 0 bases and J by 2 bases, with 13 bases left in between. The CDR3 region is CASSQEAHGLNYGYTF. The CDR3 bases are TGTGCCAGCAGCCAAGAGGCGCACGGGTTGAACTATGGCTACACCTTC.

The gene calls are TRBV30 and TRBJ1-1; D is possibly TRBD1 (5 bases). Trimming shortened V by 5 bases and J by 3 bases, and 13 bases separated the two germline ends. The CDR3 length is 13 residues. Germline values: CDR1 GTSNPN, CDR2 SVGIG (reference sequence). The CDR3 loop reads CAWGLGGDTEAFF. CDR3 bases: TGTGCCTGGGGTTTAGGAGGGGACACTGAAGCTTTCTTT. The whole variable domain, remainder taken from reference TRBV30 and TRBJ1-1, is SQTIHQWPATLVQPVGSPLSLECTVEGTSNPNLYWYRQAAGRGLQLLFYSVGIGQISSEVPQNLSASRPQDRQFILSSKKLLLSDSGFYLCAWGLGGDTEAFFGQGTRLTVV.

The chain employs TRBV28 and TRBJ2-1; D unclear. Deletions cut 6 bases from V and 4 bases from J, with 10 bases between. Germline V gives CDR1 MDHEN, CDR2 SYDVKM. The CDR3 has 13 amino acids. The CDR3 nucleotides read TGTGCCAGCAGCCCCGGCGGTTACAATGAGCAGTTCTTC. It yields the protein CASSPGGYNEQFF.

V and J are TRBV6-1 and TRBJ1-2; no clear D. Germline CDR1 is MNHNS and CDR2 is SASEGT. The V gene lost 0 bases and the J gene lost 8 bases, with 13 bases spanning the gap. The CDR3 has 14 amino acids. The CDR3 DNA is TGTGCCAGCAGTGAAGCGTCTACAGCGGAGGGCTACACCTTC. Residues: CASSEASTAEGYTF.

This rearrangement joins TRBV10-3 to TRBJ2-3, with TRBD2 as a possible D gene (6 bases). The CDR3 has 13 amino acids. V was trimmed by 6 bases and J by 2 bases, leaving 9 bases between them. Germline V gene sequence: CDR1 ENHRY, CDR2 SYGVKD. The CDR3 loop is CAIRGGVTDTQYF. The CDR3 DNA sequence: TGTGCCATCAGGGGCGGGGTCACAGATACGCAGTATTTT.

The rearrangement joins TRBV2 to TRBJ2-2; perhaps TRBD2 as D (6 bases). The CDR3 length is 14 residues. Looked up from germline, CDR1 is SNHLY and CDR2 is FYNNEI. The V end lost 3 bases, the J end lost 4 bases, and 9 bases lay between the germline ends. The CDR3 DNA follows: TGTGCCAGCAGTGAGGAGGGAGTCACCGGGGAGCTGTTTTTT. This codes for CASSEEGVTGELFF.

V gene TRBV29-1 combines with J gene TRBJ1-1; 8 bases agree with TRBD1. Germline V gene lookup returns CDR1 SQVTM and CDR2 ANQGSEA. Trimming cost V 5 bases and J 0 bases; bases outside gene matches: 5. This CDR3 is built from 14 residues. The CDR3 loop is CSVTGTGMNTEAFF. CDR3 bases: TGCAGCGTTACCGGGACAGGTATGAACACTGAAGCTTTCTTT.

J is TRBJ1-2 and V is TRBV11-2; D might be TRBD1 (5 bases). Germline V gene lookup returns CDR1 SGHAT and CDR2 FQNNGV. V lost 5 bases to trimming and J lost 4 bases, with 20 bases between them. The CDR3 runs to 16 residues. The CDR3 reads CASSPISGGRSYGYTF. CDR3 bases: TGTGCCAGCAGCCCGATCAGCGGGGGTCGATCCTATGGCTACACCTTC.

CDR3 sequence: CASSPGGQGVSTEAFF. Here the CDR3 DNA reads TGTGCCAGCTCACCAGGGGGACAGGGGGTGTCCACTGAAGCTTTCTTT. V and J are TRBV18 and TRBJ1-1, with TRBD1 identical over 11 bases. This CDR3 comprises 16 residues. V trimming: 2 bases; J trimming: 4 bases; junction bases outside the gene matches: 6. From germline, CDR1 is KGHSH and CDR2 LQKENI.

The chain carries TRBV2 and TRBJ1-6; 7 bases agree with TRBD1. The ends lost 6 bases at V and 6 bases at J; junction bases unmatched: 8. Germline loops: CDR1 SNHLY, CDR2 FYNNEI. The CDR3 loop spans 15 amino acids. DNA of the CDR3: TGTGCCAGCAGAAAAGGGGGACAGACTAATTCACCCCTCCACTTT. Protein sequence: CASRKGGQTNSPLHF.

This clone came up once. V is TRBV10-3 and J is TRBJ2-1; 8 nucleotides match TRBD2. Trimming at V came to 3 bases and at J to 6 bases, leaving 10 bases not matched to a gene. The CDR3 is 16 residues long. Per the germline V gene, CDR1 is ENHRY and CDR2 is SYGVKD. CDR3 loop: CAISDWGAGGLNEQFF. The DNA of the CDR3 is TGTGCCATCAGTGACTGGGGCGCGGGAGGACTCAATGAGCAGTTCTTC.

The chain has TRBV5-1 and TRBJ1-5, with 9 positions matching TRBD1. Germline values: CDR1 SGHRS, CDR2 YFSETQ. The V segment lost 3 bases and the J segment 0 bases; nucleotides outside the gene matches: 7. This CDR3 has 17 residues. Written as DNA, the CDR3 is TGCGCCAGCAGCTACGGGACAGGGTCCCTTAGCAATCAGCCCCAGCATTTT. Protein sequence: CASSYGTGSLSNQPQHF.